The clone carrying this T cell receptor beta chain has at least ten counts. Its antigen is undetermined. CDR1 and CDR2 from the germline V gene are MDHEN and SYDVKM. The CDR3 consists of 15 residues. J was trimmed by 6 bases and V by 5 bases; bases with no gene match: 8. The investigators amplified TCR beta CDR3 regions from RNA transcripts. Using the HTBI primer set, a first-round RT-PCR was run on the TCR CDR3. TCRdb re-derived calls from the multiplex PCR reads in MiXCR, one entry per CDR3 protein. The repertoire holds 530,000 or so distinct CDR3 sequences, just over 45% seen once, with roughly 8.2% in the top ten. The sample originates from a study of T cells in Graves' hyperthyroidism and ophthalmopathy. Patients aged 18 to 65 with hyperthyroidism were newly diagnosed, with duration under 2 months. Patients with uncontrolled infections, other autoimmune diseases, pregnancy or lactation were excluded. Diagnoses were established using clinical symptoms, serum thyroxine and TRAb, thyroid ultrasound and orbital computed tomography.

Whole-study results and caveats: The model foresaw ophthalmopathy a median around seven months prior to onset.

The chain recombines TRBV28 with TRBJ1-5; TRBD1 matches at 9 bases. This sequence originates from a woman in her late teens or twenties with Graves' hyperthyroidism. The sample was peripheral blood or thyroid tissue (not recorded which). Written as DNA, the CDR3 is TGTGCCAGCAGTCCTGGACAGGGGAGGTTTCAGCCCCAGCATTTT. This sequence encodes CASSPGQGRFQPQHF.